Presented here are 17 T cell receptor beta chains from one specimen sequenced in a study of shared clonotypes between healthy human individuals. The repertoire was sequenced with immunoSEQ multiplex PCR; TCRdb's copy has only in-frame clones and lacks some. The sample holds around 620,000 clones, around 95% seen once. Naive CD8 cells comprised CD45RO-negative, CCR7-positively selected cells, excluding terminally differentiated effector memory CD45RA+ cells. The sequenced sample consisted of naive CD8+ T cells sorted from blood. These receptors were obtained from a woman under 40 in good health.

CDR3: CASRKDLSYEQYF. The DNA for the CDR3 is TGTGCCAGCAGAAAGGACCTCTCCTACGAGCAGTACTTC. The chain carries TRBV27 and TRBJ2-7; the D is unclear. V lost 6 bases, J lost 0 bases, and 9 bases lay in between. CDR3 size: 13 residues. Per the germline V gene, CDR1 is MNHEY and CDR2 is SMNVEV (reference sequence).

The chain combines TRBV11-2 with TRBJ2-7; no firm D call. The CDR3 totals 12 residues. The V gene lost 3 bases and the J gene lost 2 bases, with 5 bases spanning the gap. Germline CDR1 and CDR2: SGHAT and FQNNGV. The chain's CDR3 is CASSFSPYEQYF. DNA of the CDR3: TGTGCCAGCAGCTTTAGTCCCTACGAGCAGTACTTC.

The CDR3 bases are TGCGCCAGCAGCTTGGGGTCCGCTCAAGAGACCCAGTACTTC. This gives the protein CASSLGSAQETQYF. The genes are TRBV5-1 and TRBJ2-5; D uncertain. The CDR3 spans 14 residues. The germline V and J ends were trimmed by 0 bases and 2 bases, with 8 bases remaining between them. Germline CDR1 and CDR2: SGHRS and YFSETQ.

The rearrangement links TRBV19 to TRBJ2-7; D is unclear. Per the germline V gene, CDR1 is LNHDA and CDR2 is SQIVND (reference sequence). V lost 4 bases and J lost 5, with 15 bases in between. This CDR3 is built from 14 residues. The CDR3 is CASSRVAAVDEQYF. The CDR3 coding sequence is TGTGCCAGTAGTAGGGTGGCCGCGGTGGACGAGCAGTACTTC. Full variable domain (rest looked up from reference TRBV19 and TRBJ2-7): DGGITQSPKYLFRKEGQNVTLSCEQNLNHDAMYWYRQDPGQGLRLIYYSQIVNDFQKGDIAEGYSVSREKKESFPLTVTSAQKNPTAFYLCASSRVAAVDEQYFGPGTRLTVT.

This chain uses TRBV7-8 with TRBJ2-3; no reliable D call. CDR3 length: 12 residues. Germline V gives CDR1 SGHVS, CDR2 FQNEAQ. Deletions cut 3 bases from V and 1 base from J, with 2 bases between. This chain's CDR3 is CASSFGTDTQYF. The CDR3 DNA is TGTGCCAGCAGCTTTGGCACAGATACGCAGTATTTT.

The J gene is TRBJ2-5, the V gene TRBV2; tentative D call: TRBD2 (5 bases). The assigned J gene may be wrong: the sequence end matches TRBJ2-7 better. Germline assignment: CDR1 SNHLY and CDR2 FYNNEI. The CDR3 runs 17 residues. CDR3 protein: CASSPRVTGLQGYEQYF. The DNA of the CDR3 is TGTGCCAGCAGTCCTAGGGTAACCGGACTCCAAGGGTACGAGCAGTACTTC.

The rearrangement uses TRBV27 and TRBJ1-6; 9 bases match TRBD1. This CDR3 spans 16 amino acids. Germline CDR1 reads MNHEY; CDR2 reads SMNVEV (reference sequence). Trimming cost V 3 bases and J 8 bases; bases outside gene matches: 8. The CDR3 DNA is TGTGCCAGCAGTTTCTACAGGGGGCTTAGGGATTCACCCCTCCACTTT. Translated: CASSFYRGLRDSPLHF.

The chain has TRBV14 and TRBJ2-7; D not certain. Per the germline V gene, CDR1 is SGHDN and CDR2 is FVKESK. CDR3 length: 14 amino acids. V was cut by 4 bases and J by 0 bases, with 10 bases left in between. The CDR3 sequence is CASSPRWNSYEQYF. Written as DNA, the CDR3 is TGTGCCAGCAGCCCCCGGTGGAACTCCTACGAGCAGTACTTC.

The chain combines TRBV6-1 with TRBJ1-5; D gene ambiguous. Trimming stripped 7 bases from V and 4 bases from J, with 17 bases between. This CDR3 comprises 15 residues. The germline CDR1 and CDR2 sequences are MNHNS and SASEGT. CDR3 DNA: TGTGCCAGCACCCAGGTCCAGGCTGGGAATCAGCCCCAGCATTTT. This codes for CASTQVQAGNQPQHF.

The chain recombines TRBV27 with TRBJ1-2; 9 bases agree with TRBD1. The CDR3 totals 15 residues. Per germline, CDR1 MNHEY and CDR2 SMNVEV (reference sequence). With 6 bases clipped from V and 2 bases from J, the junction kept 7 bases outside the gene matches. The DNA for the CDR3 is TGTGCCAGCAGGCAGGACAGGGGCAACAACTATGGCTACACCTTC. Translation gives CASRQDRGNNYGYTF.

This clone came up once. The V gene is TRBV28, the J gene TRBJ1-5, with D unresolved. Germline V gene sequence: CDR1 MDHEN, CDR2 SYDVKM. The CDR3 loop spans 13 amino acids. The germline V and J ends were trimmed by 8 bases and 9 bases, with 17 bases remaining between them. DNA for the CDR3: TGTGCCAGCGACGGACCCCCGCGTGGGCCCCAGCATTTT. Amino acids: CASDGPPRGPQHF.

The rearrangement joins TRBV6-5 to TRBJ2-1, with TRBD2 as a possible D gene (5 bases). In germline, CDR1 is MNHEY, CDR2 SVGAGI. The CDR3 is made up of 14 amino acids. The V gene lost 5 bases and the J gene lost 0 bases, with 8 bases spanning the gap. CDR3 nucleotide sequence: TGTGCCAGCAGTCGGAGGAGCTCCTACAATGAGCAGTTCTTC. As protein: CASSRRSSYNEQFF.

The rearrangement joins TRBV12-5 to TRBJ2-1; no reliable D call. The V gene's germline CDR1 is LGHNT and CDR2 FRNRAP. The CDR3 runs 12 residues. V dropped 0 bases and J dropped 9 bases, with 6 bases sitting between them. CDR3 bases: TGTGCTAGTGGTTTGGTACCGGGTGAGCAGTTCTTC. This sequence encodes CASGLVPGEQFF.

This clone was detected only a few times. The junction and the germline gene differ at one end; a read error may be behind it. This chain uses TRBV6-4 with TRBJ2-7; D remains ambiguous. This CDR3 comprises 8 residues. Germline V lookup: CDR1 MRHNA, CDR2 SNTAGT. Here the CDR3 DNA reads TGTGCCAGCAGCGATTCACCCTTC. Translating gives CASSDSPF.

This clone was recorded only once. This rearrangement joins TRBV7-2 to TRBJ2-5; 12 nucleotides line up with TRBD2. The end of the DNA is better explained by TRBJ2-7, so the J call may be wrong. CDR3 length: 15 amino acids. Germline V gene lookup returns CDR1 SGHTA and CDR2 FQGNSA. CDR3 amino acids: CASSLELAGGYEQYF. The CDR3 DNA reads as TGTGCCAGCAGCTTAGAGCTAGCGGGAGGGTACGAGCAGTACTTC.

The chain couples TRBV6-4 to TRBJ2-7; maybe TRBD1 (6 bases). This CDR3 contains 14 residues. CDR1 is MRHNA and CDR2 is SNTAGT in the germline V gene. The germline V and J ends were trimmed by 5 bases and 2 bases, with 13 bases remaining between them. The DNA for the CDR3 is TGTGCCAGCAGTAAGTTCAGGGGCACCTACGAGCAGTACTTC. It encodes CASSKFRGTYEQYF.

V and J are TRBV6-5 and TRBJ2-2; no clear D. The CDR3 is made up of 14 amino acids. Germline-derived CDR1 and CDR2 are MNHEY and SVGAGI. V lost 7 bases, J lost 4 bases, and 13 bases lay in between. The CDR3 DNA follows: TGTGCCAGCACAACGGACCGCATCACCGGGGAGCTGTTTTTT. It translates to CASTTDRITGELFF.